The 3 T cell receptor beta chains listed next were all sequenced from one sample in a study of beta chain features in type 1 diabetes. The antigens for these receptors are not known. Since all of the isolated RNA was reverse transcribed, expressed TCRB transcripts were what got sequenced. Sequencing used immunoSEQ multiplex PCR; TCRdb keeps in-frame clones, though not all of them. The sample has around 250,000 clones; 24% are singletons. The study, taken as a whole, reports: Shortening of TCRB CDR3s, moderate but significant, appeared in all four CD4+ subsets of Type 1 diabetes patients.

Sequencing was performed on naive CD4+ T cells from blood. The receptors here all came from a woman aged 30 to 39 with type 1 diabetes.

This chain joins TRBV9 and TRBJ2-3; D possibly corresponds to TRBD2 (5 bases). The V gene's germline CDR1 is SGDLS and CDR2 YYNGEE. Trimming shortened V by 0 bases and J by 2 bases, and 7 bases separated the two germline ends. CDR3 length equals 14 residues. Written as DNA, the CDR3 is TGTGCCAGCAGCGTAGTCCGGGACACAGATACGCAGTATTTT. This gives the protein CASSVVRDTDTQYF. The full variable domain, with the rest looked up from reference TRBV9 and TRBJ2-3, is DSGVTQTPKHLITATGQRVTLRCSPRSGDLSVYWYQQSLDQGLQFLIQYYNGEERAKGNILERFSAQQFPDLHSELNLSSLELGDSALYFCASSVVRDTDTQYFGPGTRLTVL.

Only a few counts were recorded for this clone. The genes are TRBV5-1 and TRBJ2-5, with D maybe TRBD2 (5 bases). The CDR3 length is 14 residues. CDR1 and CDR2 (germline): SGHRS, YFSETQ. V was cut by 4 bases and J by 2 bases, with 12 bases left in between. Written as DNA, the CDR3 is TGCGCCAGCAGCCCGGGATCTCGACAAGAGACCCAGTACTTC. Translating gives CASSPGSRQETQYF.

This clone was recorded a few times. J is TRBJ1-1 and V is TRBV28; D call uncertain. The germline V and J ends were trimmed by 1 base and 5 bases, with 14 bases remaining between them. The CDR3 has 15 amino acids. Germline V gene lookup returns CDR1 MDHEN and CDR2 SYDVKM. The CDR3 DNA is TGTGCCAGCAGTTTATTGTGGGCCAAGGATACTGAAGCTTTCTTT. Translation gives CASSLLWAKDTEAFF.